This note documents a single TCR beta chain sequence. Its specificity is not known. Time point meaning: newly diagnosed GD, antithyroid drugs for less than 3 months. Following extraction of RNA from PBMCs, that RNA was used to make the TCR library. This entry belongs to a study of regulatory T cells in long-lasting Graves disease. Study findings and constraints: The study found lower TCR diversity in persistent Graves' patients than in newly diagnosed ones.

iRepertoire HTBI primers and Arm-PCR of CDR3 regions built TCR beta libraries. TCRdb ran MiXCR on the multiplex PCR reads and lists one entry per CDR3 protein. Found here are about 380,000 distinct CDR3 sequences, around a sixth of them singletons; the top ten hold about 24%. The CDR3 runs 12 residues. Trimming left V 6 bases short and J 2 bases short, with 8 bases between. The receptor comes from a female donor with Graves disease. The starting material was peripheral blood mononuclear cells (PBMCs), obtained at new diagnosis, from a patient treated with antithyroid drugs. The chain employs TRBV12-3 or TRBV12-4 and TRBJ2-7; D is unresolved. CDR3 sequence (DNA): TGTGCCAGCAGCACGGACCCCTACGAGCAGTACTTC. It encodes CASSTDPYEQYF.